The clone carrying this TCR beta chain is a singleton in its sample. Its antigen is undetermined. The primer mix had 60 Vbeta and 13 Jbeta primers. Profiled with immunoSEQ multiplex PCR; TCRdb holds only in-frame clones, not every one. Of roughly 180,000 clones in the sample, approximately 79% are singletons; the top ten hold more than 12%. The data stem from a study of cytomegalovirus exposure and HLA in healthy donors. Overall study results and limits: After further analysis at a later stage, around 17,000 TCR beta sequences were associated with HLA alleles at 0.05 false discovery rate.

The CDR3 consists of 15 residues. The V and J ends lost 4 bases and 3 bases respectively, with 15 bases between them. Germline values: CDR1 MDHEN, CDR2 SYDVKM. Material: PBMCs. The clonotype was recovered from a man aged 50 to 60 in good health and CMV-seropositive. The chain couples TRBV28 to TRBJ1-1; possible D gene TRBD1, 6 bases. The CDR3: CASSWIPGADTEAFF. DNA of the CDR3: TGTGCCAGCAGTTGGATCCCAGGGGCGGACACTGAAGCTTTCTTT.